The rows below give T cell receptor beta chains drawn from one sample of a study of control samples from healthy donors and cancer patients. Some clones are missing from TCRdb's copy, which holds only in-frame ones; the method was immunoSEQ multiplex PCR. The sample holds roughly 76,000 clones; approximately 94% are singletons and the top ten take about 5%. The sample taken for sequencing was blood. Source of these receptors: a woman between 18 and 29 years old in good health. Both conserved end residues are part of each CDR3. A D gene is named only where the DNA matches it firmly. Rows give clone size only sometimes, using once, few, many, or a class for an expanded clone.

TRBD1 TRBJ2-7 NA TRBV18 TGTGCCAGCTCAACCCGGACAGGGACCCACTACGAGCAGTACTTC CASSTRTGTHYEQYF
NA TRBJ2-3 NA TRBV6-2/TRBV6-3 TGTGCCAGCAGTTACCCCCGACAGTCTCAGGGCGTCGAGGATACGCAGTATTTT CASSYPRQSQGVEDTQYF
NA TRBJ2-1 NA TRBV4-3 TGCGCCAGCAGCCAAATAGCGGATACCTACAATGAGCAGTTCTTC CASSQIADTYNEQFF
TRBD1 TRBJ2-2 once TRBV6-4 TGTGCCAGCAGCCTACAGGGGGGGAACACCGGGGAGCTGTTTTTT CASSLQGGNTGELFF
TRBD1 TRBJ1-5 NA TRBV28 TGTGCCAGCAGTTTCTCCCCTGGGACAGGGAATCAGCCCCAGCATTTT CASSFSPGTGNQPQHF
TRBD1 TRBJ2-7 NA TRBV2 TGTGCCAGCAGGGGGACAGGGAGTGTAGAGCAGTACTTC CASRGTGSVEQYF
NA TRBJ2-7 NA TRBV5-1 TGCGCCAGCAGCCCGAGGACGGATGCCTACGAGCAGTACTTC CASSPRTDAYEQYF
TRBD1 TRBJ2-1 NA TRBV7-3 TGTGCCAGCCACCCGACAGGGGGTGGTGAGCAGTTCTTC CASHPTGGGEQFF
NA TRBJ1-3 NA TRBV5-4 TGTGCCAGCAGCATAAAAGGACAGTTTGGTGTCTTGATCTCTGGAAACACCATATATTTT CASSIKGQFGVLISGNTIYF
TRBD1 TRBJ1-3 few TRBV23-1 TGCGCCAGCAGTCAAACCAGGGGGGCTGGAAACACCATATATTTT CASSQTRGAGNTIYF
NA TRBJ1-2 NA TRBV6-6 TGTGCCAGCAGTTACGACAGGCCCCTGGGGGGCTACACCTTC CASSYDRPLGGYTF
TRBD1 TRBJ1-5 NA TRBV2 TGTGCCAGCAGGGAGGGGGACAGTTGGCATCAGCCCCAGCATTTT CASREGDSWHQPQHF
NA TRBJ1-2 NA TRBV27 TGTGCCAGCAGGGGTCAGGGCTTGATTTATGGGTACACCTTC CASRGQGLIYGYTF
NA TRBJ2-3 NA TRBV3-1/TRBV3-2 TGTGCCAGCAGCCAAGAGAGAAACTCCCTACGTGATTATGATACGCAGTATTTT CASSQERNSLRDYDTQYF
NA TRBJ1-2 NA TRBV10-3 TGTGCCATCACGGCCAGGGTTGACTATGGCTACACCTTC CAITARVDYGYTF
NA TRBJ2-3 once TRBV3-1/TRBV3-2 TGTGCCAGCAGCCAGGCAGATACGCAGTATTTT CASSQADTQYF
NA TRBJ1-1 NA TRBV15 TGTGCCACCAGCAGAGGGGGGACACTAGAAGCTTTCTTT CATSRGGTLEAFF
NA TRBJ1-4 NA TRBV11-3 TGTGCCAGCAGCTTAGCTCCGGGGCTGGAGGGTGATAATGAAAAACTGTTTTTT CASSLAPGLEGDNEKLFF
TRBD2 TRBJ2-5 once TRBV25-1 TGTGCCAGCAGTGAAGTAAGACTAGCGGGATTTCGCGAGACCCAGTACTTC CASSEVRLAGFRETQYF
TRBD1 TRBJ2-1 NA TRBV27 TGTGCCAGCATGACAGGGTTTAGGAATGAGCAGTTCTTC CASMTGFRNEQFF
NA TRBJ1-1 many TRBV19 TGTGCCAGTACTCGGGCCATGAACACTGAAGCTTTCTTT CASTRAMNTEAFF
NA TRBJ1-2 NA TRBV18 TGTGCCAGCTCCCCGGCGGGCGCTAACTATGGCTACACCTTC CASSPAGANYGYTF
NA TRBJ2-3 few TRBV6-4 TGTGCCAGCAGTGTTGAGGGAAGGGGAGATACGCAGTATTTT CASSVEGRGDTQYF
TRBD1 TRBJ1-2 NA TRBV7-3 TGTGCCAGCAGCCACTTAAACCCCACTAACAGGGGGCGTAGCTATGGCTACACCTTC CASSHLNPTNRGRSYGYTF
NA TRBJ2-7 NA TRBV27 TGTGCCAGCAGTTTATCGGGGGGATCTTTCCCAGGATACGAGCAGTACTTC CASSLSGGSFPGYEQYF
TRBD2 TRBJ2-1 NA TRBV4-3 TGCGCCAGCAGCCACCGGACTAGCGGGAGTAATGAGCAGTTCTTC CASSHRTSGSNEQFF
NA TRBJ1-2 NA TRBV19 TGTGCCAGTAGTAGTCGCGATCTCTATGGCTACACCTTC CASSSRDLYGYTF
NA TRBJ2-5 NA TRBV5-1 TGCGCCAGCAGCTTGGTCGGGGGTCCGCAAGAGACCCAGTACTTC CASSLVGGPQETQYF
NA TRBJ1-4 NA TRBV28 TGTGCCAGCAGTTTAGGCAGGGGTTTTCCGAATGAAAAACTGTTTTTT CASSLGRGFPNEKLFF
NA TRBJ1-1 NA TRBV14 TGTGCCAGCAGCCGAACCGGGGCCGAGGGTGAAGCTTTCTTT CASSRTGAEGEAFF
NA TRBJ1-1 NA TRBV2 TGTGCCGTCGAGAGGGGACCGAACACTGAAGCTTTCTTT CAVERGPNTEAFF
NA TRBJ2-3 NA TRBV3-1/TRBV3-2 TGTGCCAGCAGCCAAAGCGGATTAAGCACAGATACGCAGTATTTT CASSQSGLSTDTQYF
TRBD2 TRBJ2-1 NA TRBV18 TGTGCCAGCTCACCGCAACTAGCGGGAGGAGATGAGCAGTTCTTC CASSPQLAGGDEQFF
NA TRBJ1-6 NA TRBV28 TGTGCCAGCAGTTTAGTCCAGAGCTCCTATAATTCACCCCTCCACTTT CASSLVQSSYNSPLHF
TRBD1 TRBJ2-2 NA TRBV10-1 TGCGCCAGCAGTGACCGCAGGGGGCTCACCGGGGAGCTGTTTTTT CASSDRRGLTGELFF
NA TRBJ1-1 NA TRBV28 TGTGCCAGCAGTTTTAATGGACAGCCCATGAACACTGAAGCTTTCTTT CASSFNGQPMNTEAFF
TRBD2 TRBJ2-1 NA TRBV5-4 TGTGCCAGCAGCTTAAAAACGGGGGGGGACAATGAGCAGTTCTTC CASSLKTGGDNEQFF
NA TRBJ1-2 NA TRBV7-9 TGTGCCAGCAGCTTACCCGGGTACGATGGCTACACCTTC CASSLPGYDGYTF
TRBD2 TRBJ2-1 NA TRBV5-1 TGCGCCAGCAGCTTGGAGCTAGCGGGGGATGAGCAGTTCTTC CASSLELAGDEQFF
NA TRBJ2-5 NA TRBV28 TGTGCCAGCAGTTCTGGGAAGCGGCTCCAGGCCCAGTACTTC CASSSGKRLQAQYF
NA TRBJ2-7 NA TRBV5-1 TGCGCCAGCAGCTTGGCCATGGGTGGTGAGCAGTACTTC CASSLAMGGEQYF
TRBD2 TRBJ2-3 NA TRBV7-2 TGTGCCAGCAGCTTACTAGCGGGAGCGGGAAGGCAGTATTTT CASSLLAGAGRQYF
NA TRBJ1-1 NA TRBV19 TGTGCCAGTATCTTTAACACTGAAGCTTTCTTT CASIFNTEAFF
NA TRBJ2-1 NA TRBV5-4 TGTGCCAGCAGCTTGGCGGGGGGCCAGGCCAATGAGCAGTTCTTC CASSLAGGQANEQFF
NA TRBJ1-4 NA TRBV7-2 TGTGCCAGCAGCTTAGCCCGAGCAACTAATGAAAAACTGTTTTTT CASSLARATNEKLFF
TRBD1 TRBJ1-1 NA TRBV5-6 TGTGCCAGCAGCGGGGTCGGACAGGGAGTAACTGAAGCTTTCTTT CASSGVGQGVTEAFF
NA TRBJ1-1 once TRBV27 TGTGCCAGCAGTTTGGTGGGCAGGGGGAACACTGAAGCTTTCTTT CASSLVGRGNTEAFF